Following are 12 T cell receptor beta chains from one sample sequenced in a study of OX40 agonist ivuxolimab in advanced cancers. TCRdb keeps only in-frame clones here, not all; method: immunoSEQ multiplex PCR. The sample yields approximately 69,000 clones, around 83% seen once. The sequencing here drew on CD4+ or CD8+ T cells sorted from blood, taken in a trial of the OX40 agonist ivuxolimab. The receptors originated from an adult with an advanced solid tumor such as melanoma, head and neck, liver or kidney cancer.

The J gene is TRBJ1-1, the V gene TRBV11-3; D possibly corresponds to TRBD1 (6 bases). CDR3 length equals 14 residues. Trimming stripped 6 bases from V and 4 bases from J, with 15 bases between. In germline, CDR1 is SGHNT, CDR2 YENEEA. The CDR3: CASSLQGGTTEAFF. The DNA for the CDR3 is TGTGCCAGCAGTCTACAGGGTGGGACCACTGAAGCTTTCTTT.

J is TRBJ2-3 and V is TRBV7-2; no definite D call. The CDR3 totals 12 residues. Trimming removed 5 bases from V and 5 bases from J, with 8 bases in between. Per germline, CDR1 SGHTA and CDR2 FQGNSA. CDR3 bases: TGTGCCAGCAGCACCTACCAAGATACGCAGTATTTT. Protein sequence: CASSTYQDTQYF. Full variable domain (rest looked up from reference TRBV7-2 and TRBJ2-3): GAGVSQSPSNKVTEKGKDVELRCDPISGHTALYWYRQSLGQGLEFLIYFQGNSAPDKSGLPSDRFSAERTGGSVSTLTIQRTQQEDSAVYLCASSTYQDTQYFGPGTRLTVL.

The chain links TRBV5-1 to TRBJ1-2, with 8 bases lining up with TRBD1. The CDR3 consists of 17 residues. Losses at the gene ends were 3 bases for V and 4 bases for J; bases not matched to a gene: 14. The germline gives CDR1 SGHRS, CDR2 YFSETQ. In nucleotides, the CDR3 is TGCGCCAGCAGCTCAAACTACGGACAGGGCAAACCCTATGGCTACACCTTC. The encoded protein is CASSSNYGQGKPYGYTF. Supplemented by reference TRBV5-1 and TRBJ1-2, the full variable domain reads KAGVTQTPRYLIKTRGQQVTLSCSPISGHRSVSWYQQTPGQGLQFLFEYFSETQRNKGNFPGRFSGRQFSNSRSEMNVSTLELGDSALYLCASSSNYGQGKPYGYTFGSGTRLTVV.

The chain uses TRBV7-6 and TRBJ2-2, with 8 bases lining up with TRBD2. Trimming took 5 bases from V and 4 from J; bases not matched to a gene: 9. There are 16 residues in the CDR3. CDR1 and CDR2 from the germline V gene are SGHVS and FNYEAQ. In nucleotides, the CDR3 is TGTGCCAGCAGCGACGGTCGGCTAGCGGGCACCGGGGAGCTGTTTTTT. Its translation: CASSDGRLAGTGELFF.

The rearrangement links TRBV6-5 to TRBJ2-5, with a tentative D call TRBD2 (6 bases). The J call may be wrong; the DNA end is better matched by TRBJ2-7. The CDR3 runs to 13 residues. Per the germline V gene, CDR1 is MNHEY and CDR2 is SVGAGI. DNA of the CDR3: TGTGCCAGCAGTTACAGGCCGGGGGACGAGCAGTACTTC. This gives the protein CASSYRPGDEQYF.

This clone has a handful of counts. The chain is built from TRBV19 and TRBJ2-2, with 8 bases lining up with TRBD1. Germline CDR1 reads LNHDA; CDR2 reads SQIVND (reference sequence). The J segment lost 4 bases and the V segment lost 3 bases, leaving 7 bases of the junction unmatched. The CDR3 loop spans 16 amino acids. The CDR3: CASSMGQERVTGELFF. DNA of the CDR3: TGTGCCAGTAGTATGGGACAGGAGCGAGTCACCGGGGAGCTGTTTTTT.

The chain is built from TRBV1 and TRBJ1-3. TRBV1 is flagged as a pseudogene. The length of the CDR3 is 14 residues. As DNA, the CDR3 is TGCACCAGCAGCCTAAAGAACTCTGGAAACACCATATATTTT. Amino acids: CTSSLKNSGNTIYF.

The rearrangement joins TRBV7-3 to TRBJ2-1; 7 nucleotides line up with TRBD1. The CDR3 is made up of 16 amino acids. J gave up 7 bases and V 4 bases, and 13 bases lay outside the gene matches. Germline loops: CDR1 SGHTA, CDR2 FQGTGA. CDR3 in amino acids: CASSSGGRSLTNEQFF. The CDR3 region has the DNA TGTGCCAGCAGCTCAGGGGGAAGGTCTCTTACAAATGAGCAGTTCTTC.

The chain employs TRBV9 and TRBJ2-1; D is undetermined. This CDR3 has 13 residues. V shed 3 bases and J shed 5 bases, with 9 bases lying between them. Germline V gene sequence: CDR1 SGDLS, CDR2 YYNGEE. CDR3 DNA sequence: TGTGCCAGCAGCGATGACGGAAACAATGAGCAGTTCTTC. Its translation is CASSDDGNNEQFF.

This sequence joins TRBV28 and TRBJ1-2; no definite D call. This CDR3 has 12 residues. The germline V gene has CDR1 MDHEN and CDR2 SYDVKM. V was cut by 6 bases and J by 5 bases, with 10 bases left in between. The chain's CDR3 is CASRVKPYGYTF. The CDR3 bases are TGTGCCAGCAGAGTTAAACCTTATGGCTACACCTTC.

This chain connects TRBV11-2 to TRBJ2-1, with 11 bases aligning to TRBD1. Germline CDR1 reads SGHAT; CDR2 reads FQNNGV. Trimming cost V 7 bases and J 1 base; bases outside gene matches: 12. The CDR3 spans 18 residues. The CDR3 nucleotides are TGTGCCAGCACCCCGGACAGGGGGCGATGGGAATCCTACAATGAGCAGTTCTTC. It encodes CASTPDRGRWESYNEQFF.

The chain combines TRBV14 with TRBJ2-5; D not resolved. The germline V and J ends were trimmed by 4 bases and 2 bases, with 5 bases remaining between them. This CDR3 is built from 12 residues. Germline CDR1 reads SGHDN; CDR2 reads FVKESK. The CDR3: CASSLNQETQYF. Here the CDR3 DNA reads TGTGCCAGCAGCCTGAATCAAGAGACCCAGTACTTC.